These T cell receptor beta chains were read from a single sample in a study of shared clonotypes between healthy human individuals. This table comes from immunoSEQ multiplex PCR, and its TCRdb copy is limited to in-frame clones, with some not included. In the table there are some 2,000,000 clones, about 95% of which are singletons. Sequenced sample: naive CD8+ T cells sorted from blood. The receptors stem from a man aged 18-30 years in good health. The CDR3 runs from the conserved cysteine through the conserved F or W. The D gene is left open where the match is weak. Clone size is shown for a subset of rows, as once, few, many or a class of expanded clone.

TRBJ2-7	NA	once	TRBV15	TGTGCCACCAGCAGAGATCTCCCAACCGAGCAGTACTTC	CATSRDLPTEQYF
TRBJ2-3	NA	NA	TRBV5-6	TGTGCCAGCAGCTACTACAGGTCCCAGGTGGATACGCAGTATTTT	CASSYYRSQVDTQYF
TRBJ2-7	TRBD1	NA	TRBV7-2	TGTGCCAGCAGCGAGGGACAGAGCTTCTCCTACGAGCAGTACTTC	CASSEGQSFSYEQYF
TRBJ1-5	NA	NA	TRBV28	TGTGCCAGCAGTTTCACGGGTGATCAGCCCCAGCATTTT	CASSFTGDQPQHF
TRBJ1-1	TRBD1	NA	TRBV4-1	TGCGCCAGCGGACCGGGACAGGGAGGAGGCACTGAAGCTTTCTTT	CASGPGQGGGTEAFF
TRBJ2-7	NA	NA	TRBV11-2	TGTGCCAGCAGCTTACAGGTCGACGAGCAGTACTTC	CASSLQVDEQYF
TRBJ1-3	NA	NA	TRBV9	TGTGCCAGCAGCGCTGACCTGAGCTCTGGAAACACCATATATTTT	CASSADLSSGNTIYF
TRBJ2-3	TRBD1	NA	TRBV11-2	TGTGCCAGCAGCTTGTGGGGCAGGGGGCTCATCACAGATACGCAGTATTTT	CASSLWGRGLITDTQYF
TRBJ1-4	NA	NA	TRBV19	TGTGCCAGTAGTGACTGGTTAAATCAGAGGGAAAAACTGTTTTTT	CASSDWLNQREKLFF
TRBJ1-2	NA	NA	TRBV30	TGTGCCTGGAGTGTTTACAGCGATGGCTACACCTTC	CAWSVYSDGYTF
TRBJ2-7	TRBD1	NA	TRBV28	TGTGCCAGCAGTTCCCGGGACAGGGTCTACGAGCAGTACTTC	CASSSRDRVYEQYF
TRBJ2-1	TRBD2	NA	TRBV4-3	TGCGCCAGCAGCCAAGAGTCTCCGGGAGGGCTCGCCATTTACAATGAGCAGTTCTTC	CASSQESPGGLAIYNEQFF
TRBJ2-1	NA	NA	TRBV7-8	TGTGCCAGCAGCTTAAGAAGGGGGGCCCCAATCGAGTGGGAGCAGTTCTTC	CASSLRRGAPIEWEQFF
TRBJ2-1	TRBD1	NA	TRBV11-2	TGTGCCAGCAGCGCAATTGGGACAGGGAGTGAGCAGTTCTTC	CASSAIGTGSEQFF
TRBJ2-7	TRBD1	NA	TRBV5-5	TGTGCCAGCAGCTCCTGGGACAGATCCTACGAGCAGTACTTC	CASSSWDRSYEQYF
TRBJ1-1	NA	NA	TRBV28	TGTGCCAGCAGTTTTCAGGGTGGAAGCAGTGAAGCTTTCTTT	CASSFQGGSSEAFF
TRBJ2-7	TRBD1	NA	TRBV4-1	TGCGCCAGCAGCCAAGATCCCGGACAGGGGGCCTACGAGCAGTACTTC	CASSQDPGQGAYEQYF
TRBJ2-1	NA	NA	TRBV7-8	TGTGCCAGCAGCTTCCAGGGGGGCGGGGGAGTCTACAATGAGCAGTTCTTC	CASSFQGGGGVYNEQFF
TRBJ2-4	TRBD1	NA	TRBV19	TGTGCCAGTAGTACCAGTCCCACAGGGGGGAAGCAGTACTTC	CASSTSPTGGKQYF
TRBJ2-7	NA	NA	TRBV4-1	TGCGCCAGCAGCCAAGATCTTACAGGGTTTTCCTACGAGCAGTACTTC	CASSQDLTGFSYEQYF
TRBJ1-6	NA	NA	TRBV27	TGTGCCAGCAGTTTCGTCGTACCAGGAACCTCTATCGCACCCCTCCACTTT	CASSFVVPGTSIAPLHF
TRBJ2-3	NA	NA	TRBV7-6	TGTGCCAGCAGCTTATTGGGGGTGGGCACAGATACGCAGTATTTT	CASSLLGVGTDTQYF
TRBJ2-1	NA	once	TRBV9	TGTGCCAGCAGCCCCGGGAGTTACAATGAGCAGTTCTTC	CASSPGSYNEQFF
TRBJ1-1	NA	NA	TRBV11-2	TGTGCCAGCAGCTTAGGGGCGGGTACTGAAGCTTTCTTT	CASSLGAGTEAFF
TRBJ1-3	NA	NA	TRBV2	TGTGCCAGCAGTGCTGGGGTCGGGGACACCATATATTTT	CASSAGVGDTIYF
TRBJ2-7	TRBD1	once	TRBV2	TGTGCCAGCAGGGCAACGCCCGGGACAGTGTACTACGAGCAGTACTTC	CASRATPGTVYYEQYF
TRBJ2-3	NA	NA	TRBV5-6	TGTGCCAGCAGCTTACGCCTCGGAGGGGGGCACACAGATACGCAGTATTTT	CASSLRLGGGHTDTQYF
TRBJ2-1	NA	NA	TRBV10-3	TGTGCCATCAGTGAGGATTATGAGCAGTTCTTC	CAISEDYEQFF
TRBJ2-1	NA	NA	TRBV7-9	TGTGCCAGCAGCTCATCCCACGGCGCCAATGAGCAGTTCTTC	CASSSSHGANEQFF
TRBJ2-7	TRBD1	NA	TRBV19	TGTGCCAGTACCGACAGGGAATCCTACGAGCAGTACTTC	CASTDRESYEQYF
TRBJ2-1	NA	NA	TRBV7-7	TGTGCTAGCAGCTTGGGGGGTCTAGCCGATGAGCAGTTCTTC	CASSLGGLADEQFF
TRBJ1-1	NA	few	TRBV16	TGTGCCAGCAGTCGCGAGTTGAACACTGAAGCTTTCTTT	CASSRELNTEAFF
TRBJ1-1	NA	NA	TRBV25-1	TGTGCCAGCAGTGAATCTGAGGGGATGAACACTGAAGCTTTCTTT	CASSESEGMNTEAFF
TRBJ2-1	TRBD2	once	TRBV4-3	TGCGCCAGCAGCCGCCTCCAGTGGACTAGCGCGTACAATGAGCAGTTCTTC	CASSRLQWTSAYNEQFF
TRBJ2-1	NA	NA	TRBV5-1	TGCGCCAGCAGCCAATTGGGAGACTCCTACAATGAGCAGTTCTTC	CASSQLGDSYNEQFF
TRBJ2-3	TRBD1	NA	TRBV7-2	TGTGCCAGCAGCCCCCGGACAGGGGGCACAGATACGCAGTATTTT	CASSPRTGGTDTQYF
TRBJ2-3	TRBD2	NA	TRBV2	TGTGCCAGCAGTGATGGGGTAGCGGGAGGGGGCACAGATACGCAGTATTTT	CASSDGVAGGGTDTQYF
TRBJ1-3	NA	few	TRBV30	TGTGCCTGGAGCTCAGGCATCTCTGGAAACACCATATATTTT	CAWSSGISGNTIYF
TRBJ1-6	TRBD1	NA	TRBV5-6	TGTGCCAGCAGCCTGGGAGGGGGCGCGGCGAATTCACCCCTCCACTTT	CASSLGGGAANSPLHF
TRBJ2-5	TRBD2	NA	TRBV9	TGTGCCAGCAGCGACGGACTAGCGGGGAAAGAGACCCAGTACTTC	CASSDGLAGKETQYF
TRBJ1-5	NA	NA	TRBV27	TGTGCCAGCACCCTACCGTTCACCGCCACGACTGGTCAGCCCCAGCATTTT	CASTLPFTATTGQPQHF
TRBJ2-7	TRBD1	NA	TRBV18	TGTGCCAGCTCACCACGGGACAGGGGTAAGTACTTC	CASSPRDRGKYF
TRBJ1-1	NA	NA	TRBV4-3	TGCGCCAGCAGCCAAGATTGGGGGCTGGGGACTGAAGCTTTCTTT	CASSQDWGLGTEAFF
TRBJ2-2	TRBD2	NA	TRBV4-1	TGCGCCAGCAGCCAAGGTCTAGCGGATAACACCGGGGAGCTGTTTTTT	CASSQGLADNTGELFF
TRBJ2-5	TRBD1	NA	TRBV14	TGTGCCAGCAGCCAAGGCGCAACAGGGGAAGAGACCCAGTACTTC	CASSQGATGEETQYF
TRBJ2-7	NA	NA	TRBV5-3	TGTGCCAGAAGCTTCTCAGGGCCAGGGACCTACGAGCAGTACTTC	CARSFSGPGTYEQYF
TRBJ2-1	NA	few	TRBV6-5	TGTGCCAGCAGTTCGACAGCCTTCTCCTACAATGAGCAGTTCTTC	CASSSTAFSYNEQFF
TRBJ2-7	TRBD1	NA	TRBV4-1	TGCGCCAGCAGCCAAGGACAGGGTTCGGCCTACGAGCAGTACTTC	CASSQGQGSAYEQYF